This T cell receptor (beta chain) was recovered during a study of early T cells in non-severe SARS-CoV-2 infection. General study results and limits: The VDJdb matching leaned toward anti-spike CD8 responses and overlooked private and CD4 specificities.

This clonotype occurred a few times. Its target is unknown. Tagging with unique molecular identifiers was applied to individual cDNA molecules. Each CDR3 protein is one row after TCRdb ran MiXCR on the 5' RACE reads. Among about 83,000 distinct CDR3 sequences listed, approximately 13% were seen once. V was pared by 2 bases and J by 3 bases, with 12 bases between. The CDR3 contains 14 residues. CDR1 and CDR2 from the germline V gene are GTSNPN and SVGIG (reference sequence). This rearrangement joins TRBV30 to TRBJ2-3; D unresolved. The specimen sequenced was whole blood. This TCR derives from an adult who was a healthcare worker with PCR-confirmed SARS-CoV-2 infection or an uninfected control (not recorded which). The CDR3 sequence: CAWSIGYRTDTQYF. The CDR3 nucleotides read TGTGCCTGGAGTATCGGCTATAGGACAGATACGCAGTATTTT.